This T cell receptor (beta chain) appears in the sequencing data of a study of T cell responses to AZD1222 COVID-19 vaccine. Germline V gene data show CDR1 as SGHVS and CDR2 as FNYEAQ. This CDR3 region has 13 residues. The germline V and J ends were trimmed by 2 bases and 3 bases, with 8 bases remaining between them. Libraries were prepared by immunoSEQ multiplex PCR; TCRdb keeps only in-frame clonotypes and omits some of them. Of 150,000 to 160,000 clones listed, roughly nine tenths were seen once; the top ten hold 6.9%. Study observations and caveats: Possibly, clonal diversity was underestimated; donors were largely white British and included more females. Following two doses of AZD1222, Spike-specific TCR breadth and depth rose.

As to this clone: Its antigen is as yet unknown.

This receptor was identified in an adult who had recovered from COVID-19. Sequences were derived from peripheral blood, sampled after recovery from COVID-19. The chain recombines TRBV7-6 with TRBJ2-7; D unresolved. The CDR3 sequence is CASSLRAGYEQYF. The CDR3, as DNA: TGTGCCAGCAGCTTAAGGGCAGGCTACGAGCAGTACTTC.